Below, one TCR beta chain is given with its context. Its cognate antigen has yet to be identified. Qualities for individual bases were not recorded, and no much larger clone is one base off. This entry is derived from a study of T cell responses to AZD1222 COVID-19 vaccine (dated by TCRdb to 2020 to 2022). A note on the overall study: TCR sequencing covered 233 trial participants: 207 given two doses of AZD1222 and 26 given two doses of MenACWY control vaccine. Trial participants were enrolled into age subgroups of 18-55, 56-69 and 70-plus years, which contained roughly 150, 30 and 60 TCR-sequenced participants, respectively.

Broad study findings and their caveats: In the small 56-69-year group, the increase in depth fell short of significance, most likely because of low power. Because no samples from the day 14 peak response were available, repertoires could be characterized only after the peak T cell response. The whole spike protein was spanned by vaccine-associated CD4 TCRs, and dominant responses were seen in regions 160-218 and 743-854. After two AZD1222 doses, spike-specific TCR breadth and depth were significantly higher than at day 0 and than in MenACWY recipients. Participants were mostly white British and included more females than males, and it was suggested by the authors that clonal diversity may have been underestimated. Only five to seven AZD1222 recipients were SARS-CoV-2 seropositive at baseline, limiting conclusions about previously exposed vaccinees. Nearly half of unique spike-specific TCRs reportedly recognized epitopes outside regions mutated in the B.1.351 and B.1.1.7 variants.

This specimen's time point label, interpreted: about 28 days (+/-7) after the second vaccine dose. AZD1222 recipients with second doses at about 4 weeks or about 12 weeks were pooled, because spike-specific TCR depth and breadth did not differ between schedules. The vaccinee samples were drawn from two UK trials, COV001 and COV002, one of which was a single-blind randomized controlled phase 2/3 trial testing AZD1222 (ChAdOx1 nCoV-19) in healthy adults. Trial participant PBMC samples were collected at day 0 and day 28 after the second dose for TCRbeta chain sequencing. The CDR3 regions of human TCRbeta chains were subjected to immunosequencing. The published analysis was carried out like this. Repertoire TCRs were matched against a reference library of SARS-CoV-2-specific TCRs generated with the MIRA antigen-specificity platform. Breadth was defined as the fraction of unique TCRs that were SARS-CoV-2-associated. Depth was defined as the fraction of total T cells that were SARS-CoV-2-associated. Using the MIRA data, each spike-specific TCR was assigned both to the spike region to which the TCR was reactive and to a CD4 or CD8 class. Log10-transformed breadth and depth values were compared by one-way ANOVA with Sidak's multiple comparisons tests. In its TCRdb copy, this immuneACCESS table keeps in-frame sequences only and misses some clones. Where compared with another copy, unresolved V genes explain less than half of these, and the others have no known cause. The D gene and trimming were derived from the DNA, and the V and J assignments and clone size from that table. This sample is represented by more than 150,000 clones; 90% to 95% of them were singletons. Roughly 1.7% of the sample is in the top ten clones.

V and J are trimmed by 8 bases and 1 base, and the gene matches miss 8 bases of the junction. Taken from the germline V gene, the CDR1 and CDR2 loops are KGHDR and SFDVKD. The CDR3 sequence holds 16 residues, the cysteine and phenylalanine included. This entry keeps only the CDR3 DNA: 48 bases, framed from base 1. Material: peripheral blood, obtained 28 days after the second AZD1222 dose. The rearranged chain carries TRBV24-1 and TRBJ2-3; 10 of the junction bases match TRBD1. This sequence was found in an adult who received the AZD1222 COVID-19 vaccine. The CDR3 region reads CATTCPGTGGTDTQYF. The nucleotide sequence is given as TGTGCCACCACCTGCCCTGGGACAGGGGGCACAGATACGCAGTATTTT.